These 32 T cell receptor beta chains originate from one sample sequenced in a study of Ad26.COV2.S vaccination and SARS-CoV-2 variants. Produced via immunoSEQ multiplex PCR; TCRdb's table is partial and in-frame only. The sample shows some 340,000 clones, about 85% of them seen only once. The treatment here: some 20 received Ad26.COV2.S at low or high dose, single or two shots; five or six received placebo; per-sample allocation not given. The investigators took samples on day 63 after the first vaccine or placebo injection. The specimen comprised peripheral blood, sampled in a trial of Ad26.COV2.S vaccine versus placebo. The source is a person between 18 and 65 years old who received the Ad26.COV2.S COVID-19 vaccine or a placebo.

The chain carries TRBV18 and TRBJ1-5, with 9 bases matching TRBD1. CDR1 is KGHSH, CDR2 LQKENI, per germline. Unmatched junction bases numbered 8, after V lost 1 base and J lost 7 bases. The CDR3 is 16 amino acids. CDR3 region: CASSPQGQGIGQPQHF. CDR3 in DNA: TGTGCCAGCTCACCACAGGGACAGGGAATTGGACAGCCCCAGCATTTT.

This chain links TRBV5-6 with TRBJ1-6; no clear D. Germline values: CDR1 SGHDT, CDR2 YYEEEE. The CDR3 length is 14 residues. The V and J ends lost 7 bases and 9 bases respectively, with 17 bases between them. For the CDR3, the DNA is TGTGCCAGCCGCTCTGACGCAGTCGGTTCACCCCTCCACTTT. This sequence encodes CASRSDAVGSPLHF.

In nucleotides, the CDR3 is TGTGCCAGCAGCTCAGATTCCCTCGAGCAGTACTTC. Translated: CASSSDSLEQYF. The chain links TRBV13 to TRBJ2-7; the D is unclear. The CDR3 is 12 amino acids. Germline CDR1 is PRHDT and CDR2 is FYEKMQ (reference sequence). Trimming took 4 bases from V and 6 from J, leaving 10 bases between them.

This chain links TRBV9 with TRBJ2-3; D uncertain. V lost 2 bases and J lost 4, with 11 bases in between. Germline V lookup: CDR1 SGDLS, CDR2 YYNGEE. The CDR3 is 14 amino acids. The DNA for the CDR3 is TGTGCCAGCAGCGTGGACCATGGGCCAGATACGCAGTATTTT. Encoded protein: CASSVDHGPDTQYF.

This clone turned up a few times. The chain recombines TRBV9 with TRBJ1-1; D is unclear. Per germline, CDR1 SGDLS and CDR2 YYNGEE. V was clipped by 0 bases and J by 1 base, with 10 bases between them. There are 15 residues in the CDR3. CDR3 coding DNA: TGTGCCAGCAGCGTAGTTCCAGCCTCGAACACTGAAGCTTTCTTT. Translating gives CASSVVPASNTEAFF.

Of note for this clone: The same CDR3 can be traced to other DNA sequences in this sample. The chain joins TRBV6-5 to TRBJ2-7; D is perhaps TRBD1 or TRBD2 (5 bases each). The CDR3 spans 14 residues. The ends were cut back, 8 bases at V and 0 bases at J, with 14 bases in the middle. Germline values: CDR1 MNHEY, CDR2 SVGAGI. This chain's CDR3 is CASRRDGSSYEQYF. The CDR3 DNA follows: TGTGCCAGCCGCCGGGACGGTAGCTCCTACGAGCAGTACTTC.

The chain recombines TRBV2 with TRBJ1-2; D uncertain. The CDR3 is 15 amino acids. V lost 0 bases and J 4 bases, leaving 12 bases between the germline ends. Germline CDR1 is SNHLY and CDR2 is FYNNEI. This CDR3 is CASSEALARFYGYTF. In DNA form, the CDR3 reads TGTGCCAGCAGTGAAGCGCTTGCCAGATTCTATGGCTACACCTTC.

The chain carries TRBV24-1 and TRBJ2-3, with a tentative D call TRBD1 (5 bases). V dropped 3 bases and J dropped 0 bases, with 6 bases sitting between them. The CDR3 extends over 14 amino acids. Germline loops: CDR1 KGHDR, CDR2 SFDVKD. CDR3 bases: TGTGCCACCAGTGATGCAGGGAGCACAGATACGCAGTATTTT. Amino acids: CATSDAGSTDTQYF.

This chain uses TRBV5-6 with TRBJ1-4; possibly TRBD1 for D (5 bases). Trimming removed 7 bases from V and 2 bases from J, with 15 bases in between. Germline CDR1 and CDR2: SGHDT and YYEEEE. This CDR3 spans 15 amino acids. CDR3: CASRDGRGTNEKLFF. The DNA of the CDR3 is TGTGCCAGCCGGGACGGGCGGGGTACTAATGAAAAACTGTTTTTT.

The chain carries TRBV2 and TRBJ1-6, with TRBD1 as a possible D gene (6 bases). Germline values: CDR1 SNHLY, CDR2 FYNNEI. The CDR3 consists of 15 residues. Trimming pared 3 bases from V and 4 bases from J, leaving 10 bases between. The CDR3 nucleotides read TGTGCCAGCAGTGACAGGACAGAATATAATTCACCCCTCCACTTT. It translates to CASSDRTEYNSPLHF. The entire variable domain, with the rest obtained from reference TRBV2 and TRBJ1-6, is as follows: EPEVTQTPSHQVTQMGQEVILRCVPISNHLYFYWYRQILGQKVEFLVSFYNNEISEKSEIFDDQFSVERPDGSNFTLKIRSTKLEDSAMYFCASSDRTEYNSPLHFGNGTRLTVT.

The chain combines TRBV7-8 with TRBJ2-7; D perhaps matches TRBD1 (5 bases). The V gene lost 5 bases and the J gene lost 0 bases, with 11 bases spanning the gap. Germline-derived CDR1 and CDR2 are SGHVS and FQNEAQ. CDR3 length: 14 residues. The CDR3: CASSLRTFSYEQYF. As DNA, the CDR3 is TGTGCCAGCAGCCTTCGGACATTCTCCTACGAGCAGTACTTC.

The rearrangement uses TRBV20-1 and TRBJ2-1, with D hard to call. This CDR3 is 13 amino acids long. The V gene's germline CDR1 is DFQATT and CDR2 SNEGSKA (reference sequence). The germline V and J ends were trimmed by 3 bases and 5 bases, with 11 bases remaining between them. CDR3 in DNA: TGCAGTGCTAGTATTGTCGGACACAATGAGCAGTTCTTC. Its protein is CSASIVGHNEQFF.

This clone has more than one count but fewer than ten. The chain links TRBV15 to TRBJ1-5; D is undetermined. Germline V gene sequence: CDR1 LNHNV, CDR2 YYDKDF (reference sequence). The length of the CDR3 is 15 residues. The V gene lost 0 bases and the J gene lost 0 bases, with 6 bases spanning the gap. CDR3 protein: CATSRDAVSNQPQHF. CDR3 coding DNA: TGTGCCACCAGCAGAGATGCGGTTAGCAATCAGCCCCAGCATTTT.

A remark on this clone: The sample holds other DNA sequences that translate to the same CDR3. The gene calls are TRBV5-1 and TRBJ2-2; TRBD2 agrees at 8 bases. CDR1 SGHRS and CDR2 YFSETQ come from the germline V gene. After removal of 1 base from V and 0 bases from J, the junction contained 2 bases not matched to a gene. The CDR3 is 16 amino acids. Written as DNA, the CDR3 is TGCGCCAGCAGCTTGTACGGGGGGGCGAACACCGGGGAGCTGTTTTTT. Protein: CASSLYGGANTGELFF. Variable domain in full (rest from reference TRBV5-1 and TRBJ2-2): KAGVTQTPRYLIKTRGQQVTLSCSPISGHRSVSWYQQTPGQGLQFLFEYFSETQRNKGNFPGRFSGRQFSNSRSEMNVSTLELGDSALYLCASSLYGGANTGELFFGEGSRLTVL.

This chain connects TRBV27 to TRBJ2-7, with a possible D match to TRBD1 (6 bases). This CDR3 is 20 amino acids long. Germline V lookup: CDR1 MNHEY, CDR2 SMNVEV (reference sequence). The V and J ends lost 5 bases and 1 base respectively, with 30 bases between them. The CDR3 DNA reads TGTGCCAGCAGTCCCCGCAACGACAGGACCCTATTCTCGTGGTCCTACGAGCAGTACTTC. It translates to CASSPRNDRTLFSWSYEQYF.

The genes are TRBV27 and TRBJ1-6, with a weak D call TRBD1 (6 bases). This CDR3 contains 15 residues. Trimming stripped 6 bases from V and 10 bases from J, with 19 bases between. Germline loops: CDR1 MNHEY, CDR2 SMNVEV (reference sequence). Written as DNA, the CDR3 is TGTGCCAGCAGGGCTCGGGGGCCAGAGGGGTCACCCCTCCACTTT. It is translated as CASRARGPEGSPLHF.

This clone was recorded once. The rearrangement links TRBV11-3 to TRBJ2-7; D possibly corresponds to TRBD2 (6 bases). The V end was cut by 6 bases, the J end by 6 bases, with 15 bases between. Germline lookup yields CDR1 SGHNT and CDR2 YENEEA. The CDR3 has 13 residues. CDR3 sequence (DNA): TGTGCCAGCAGGCGGGACGGAGTTGCCGAGCAGTACTTC. Protein sequence: CASRRDGVAEQYF.

J is TRBJ1-3 and V is TRBV6-6; D gene ambiguous. The CDR3 has 14 amino acids. Trimming left V 7 bases short and J 6 bases short, with 16 bases between. The germline gives CDR1 MNHNY, CDR2 SVGAGI (reference sequence). DNA for the CDR3: TGTGCCAGCACCCCGCAAGGATTAGAAAACACCATATATTTT. Encoded protein: CASTPQGLENTIYF.

The chain couples TRBV7-3 to TRBJ2-3; TRBD1 aligns across 8 bases. Germline V CDR1 and CDR2: SGHTA, FQGTGA. The CDR3 contains 17 residues. Trimming cost V 0 bases and J 2 bases; bases outside gene matches: 7. As DNA, the CDR3 is TGTGCCAGCAGCTTAACGGGGGGACAGGCATACACAGATACGCAGTATTTT. Protein sequence: CASSLTGGQAYTDTQYF.

The CDR3 DNA reads TGTGCCAGCAGCTCGACAGGGGGCGCTGAGCAGTTCTTC. Its protein is CASSSTGGAEQFF. This chain joins TRBV3-1 (or the pseudogene TRBV3-2) and TRBJ2-1; 10 bases map to TRBD1. Germline V gene sequence: CDR1 LGHDT, CDR2 YNNKEL (reference sequence). Germline trimming cut 5 bases from V and 9 bases from J; bases unmatched to any gene: 4. CDR3 size: 13 residues.

This chain connects TRBV9 to TRBJ2-4; D uncertain. The germline V gene has CDR1 SGDLS and CDR2 YYNGEE. V was pared by 4 bases and J by 0 bases, with 11 bases between. The CDR3 has 15 residues. The DNA of the CDR3 is TGTGCCAGCAGCATATCGGGCTTAGCCAAAAACATTCAGTACTTC. Amino acids: CASSISGLAKNIQYF.

This clone was detected a few times. The chain couples TRBV18 to TRBJ2-3, with D maybe TRBD1 (8 bases). Germline-derived CDR1 and CDR2 are KGHSH and LQKENI. Trimming took off 6 bases at V and 0 bases at J, with 16 bases between the two ends. This CDR3 spans 16 amino acids. CDR3 in amino acids: CASSRGGQASTDTQYF. The CDR3 DNA sequence: TGTGCCAGCTCGCGCGGGGGACAGGCGAGCACAGATACGCAGTATTTT.

As regards this clone: Other DNA sequences in the same sample also yield this CDR3. This chain uses TRBV18 with TRBJ1-2; D is possibly TRBD1 (5 bases). Trimming pared 2 bases from V and 8 bases from J, leaving 9 bases between. Germline CDR1 KGHSH, CDR2 LQKENI. The CDR3 covers 12 residues. The CDR3 protein is CASSPSGDGYTF. The CDR3 DNA is TGTGCCAGCTCACCAAGCGGGGACGGCTACACCTTC.

Details on this clone: This sample also contains other DNA sequences that code for the same CDR3. This chain joins TRBV7-2 and TRBJ2-3, with 7 nucleotides matching TRBD2. CDR3 length: 15 residues. Per germline, CDR1 SGHTA and CDR2 FQGNSA. The V and J ends lost 6 bases and 0 bases, in that order; junction bases with no gene match: 6. CDR3 sequence reads: CASSLSGHSTDTQYF. For the CDR3, the DNA is TGTGCCAGCAGTCTTAGCGGGCATAGCACAGATACGCAGTATTTT.

V gene TRBV6-1 combines with J gene TRBJ2-5; D is uncertain. The germline V and J ends were trimmed by 2 bases and 4 bases, with 14 bases remaining between them. The CDR3 length is 15 residues. CDR1 and CDR2 (germline): MNHNS, SASEGT. The CDR3 nucleotides are TGTGCCAGCAGTGAACACTCCACTGCTGTAGAGACCCAGTACTTC. Translated: CASSEHSTAVETQYF.

This clone was seen a single time. The chain carries TRBV9 and TRBJ1-1; TRBD1 might be the D (5 bases). V gave up 7 bases and J gave up 5 bases, with 18 bases separating them. The CDR3 runs to 14 residues. Per germline, CDR1 SGDLS and CDR2 YYNGEE. The CDR3 coding sequence is TGTGCCAGCGGCCAGGGAGTCAGCGGGACTGAAGCTTTCTTT. It is translated as CASGQGVSGTEAFF.

This chain joins TRBV9 and TRBJ2-5; 7 nucleotides match TRBD2. The CDR3 length is 14 residues. Trimming at V came to 4 bases and at J to 4 bases, leaving 7 bases not matched to a gene. The germline CDR1 and CDR2 sequences are SGDLS and YYNGEE. CDR3: CASSRDYMVETQYF. The CDR3 DNA follows: TGTGCCAGCAGCAGGGACTATATGGTAGAGACCCAGTACTTC.

This chain joins TRBV27 and TRBJ2-7; D may correspond to TRBD1 or TRBD2 (5 bases each). V dropped 5 bases and J dropped 2 bases, with 19 bases sitting between them. CDR1 is MNHEY and CDR2 is SMNVEV in the germline V gene (reference sequence). The CDR3 extends over 16 amino acids. CDR3 sequence reads: CASSLITGRGAYEQYF. The CDR3 DNA is TGTGCCAGCAGTCTAATCACGGGGAGAGGGGCCTACGAGCAGTACTTC.

Regarding this clone: The same CDR3 also results from other DNA sequences found in this sample. The chain recombines TRBV5-1 with TRBJ2-2, with D perhaps assigned TRBD1 or TRBD2 (5 bases each). V was pared by 0 bases and J by 5 bases, with 8 bases between. The CDR3 has 14 residues. Looked up from germline, CDR1 is SGHRS and CDR2 is YFSETQ. The chain's CDR3 is CASSLEGRTGELFF. The CDR3 DNA sequence: TGCGCCAGCAGCTTGGAGGGGAGAACCGGGGAGCTGTTTTTT.

The chain carries TRBV12-3 or TRBV12-4 and TRBJ1-3; no definite D call. The CDR3 extends over 12 amino acids. V dropped 5 bases and J dropped 4 bases, with 6 bases sitting between them. The CDR3 DNA reads TGTGCCAGCAGTCCTGGGGGAAACACCATATATTTT. This codes for CASSPGGNTIYF.

This chain connects TRBV6-5 to TRBJ1-5; 12 bases are shared with TRBD1. Trimming at V came to 6 bases and at J to 6 bases, leaving 6 bases not matched to a gene. There are 15 residues in the CDR3. Germline assignment: CDR1 MNHEY and CDR2 SVGAGI. The CDR3 DNA reads as TGTGCCAGCAGCTCCGGGACAGGGGGCAGTCAGCCCCAGCATTTT. Its translation: CASSSGTGGSQPQHF.

The chain combines TRBV7-3 with TRBJ1-3; 7 bases are shared with TRBD1. This CDR3 spans 16 amino acids. The V gene end was trimmed by 1 base and the J gene end by 4 bases; junction bases not matched to a gene: 7. Germline lookup yields CDR1 SGHTA and CDR2 FQGTGA. The CDR3 coding sequence is TGTGCCAGCAGCTTAAGTCCCAGGGGGGGAGGAAACACCATATATTTT. Its translation is CASSLSPRGGGNTIYF.